Presented here are 20 T cell receptor beta chains from one specimen sequenced in a study of blood T cell repertoires in COVID-19. Generated by immunoSEQ multiplex PCR, the TCRdb table keeps only in-frame clones and is missing some. Found here are a few hundred thousand clones, roughly 80% of them singletons; the top ten hold 5% to 6%. Input material: PBMCs or T cells enriched from blood (not recorded which). The source is a woman between 45 and 65 years old who had recovered from COVID-19.

The V and J genes are TRBV19 and TRBJ2-7; 8 bases are a match to TRBD1. Germline values: CDR1 LNHDA, CDR2 SQIVND (reference sequence). CDR3 length: 17 residues. The J segment lost 3 bases and the V segment lost 4 bases, leaving 14 bases of the junction unmatched. CDR3 in amino acids: CASSNTQSGTGLYEQYF. CDR3 nucleotides: TGTGCCAGTAGTAATACACAATCCGGGACAGGCCTCTACGAGCAGTACTTC.

This clone was observed once. The CDR3 is CASSPSSGSHNEQFF. The CDR3 coding sequence is TGTGCCAGCAGCCCCTCTAGCGGGAGCCACAATGAGCAGTTCTTC. The gene calls are TRBV5-4 and TRBJ2-1; 10 positions agree with TRBD2. V lost 4 bases and J lost 5; bases outside the gene matches: 6. CDR3 length: 15 amino acids. Germline lookup yields CDR1 SGHNT and CDR2 YYREEE (reference sequence).

The CDR3 bases are TGCGCCAGCAGCCTCCTGGGCGTGGAGACCCAGTACTTC. The encoded protein is CASSLLGVETQYF. The rearrangement joins TRBV5-1 to TRBJ2-5; D not resolved. V was trimmed by 4 bases and J by 5 bases, leaving 12 bases between them. This CDR3 comprises 13 residues. Germline loops: CDR1 SGHRS, CDR2 YFSETQ.

The chain combines TRBV29-1 with TRBJ1-1, with no clear D. This CDR3 region has 10 residues. Germline CDR1 is SQVTM and CDR2 is ANQGSEA. The germline V and J ends were trimmed by 3 bases and 5 bases, with 4 bases remaining between them. This CDR3 is CSVDRTEAFF. The CDR3 DNA follows: TGCAGCGTTGATCGGACTGAAGCTTTCTTT. Supplemented by reference TRBV29-1 and TRBJ1-1, the full variable domain reads SAVISQKPSRDICQRGTSLTIQCQVDSQVTMMFWYRQQPGQSLTLIATANQGSEATYESGFVIDKFPISRPNLTFSTLTVSNMSPEDSSIYLCSVDRTEAFFGQGTRLTVV.

The V gene is TRBV7-9, the J gene TRBJ2-2; D might be TRBD1 (5 bases). Germline values: CDR1 SEHNR, CDR2 FQNEAQ (reference sequence). The CDR3 runs 16 residues. The V and J ends lost 2 bases and 1 base respectively, with 11 bases between them. The DNA of the CDR3 is TGTGCCAGCAGCTTACAGGGTTTGATGAACACCGGGGAGCTGTTTTTT. Its protein product is CASSLQGLMNTGELFF.

The chain recombines TRBV5-1 with TRBJ1-1; 7 bases fit TRBD1. J gave up 4 bases and V 5 bases, and 8 bases lay outside the gene matches. Germline V lookup: CDR1 SGHRS, CDR2 YFSETQ. This CDR3 is 14 amino acids long. The CDR3 here is CASRSDRVVTEAFF. The CDR3 DNA reads TGCGCCAGCAGATCCGACAGGGTAGTCACTGAAGCTTTCTTT.

V usage is TRBV7-9 and J usage is TRBJ2-4; 7 bases align to TRBD2. The CDR3 runs 14 residues. With 7 bases clipped from V and 8 bases from J, the junction kept 11 bases outside the gene matches. The germline V gene encodes CDR1 SEHNR and CDR2 FQNEAQ (reference sequence). CDR3 protein: CASTLAGGGDIQYF. The CDR3 DNA sequence: TGTGCCAGCACACTAGCTGGGGGAGGGGACATTCAGTACTTC.

This clone was seen only a few times. The chain couples TRBV6-2 or TRBV6-3 to TRBJ2-1; 10 bases are a match to TRBD2. Germline V CDR1 and CDR2: MNHEY, SVGEGT. J gave up 8 bases and V 4 bases, and 11 bases lay outside the gene matches. This CDR3 has 16 amino acids. In DNA form, the CDR3 reads TGTGCCAGCAGTTCCTCGGGTAGCGGGAGGTCGGATGAGCAGTTCTTC. This codes for CASSSSGSGRSDEQFF.

V is TRBV19 and J is TRBJ2-7, with D maybe TRBD1 (6 bases). CDR3 length: 13 residues. Germline-derived CDR1 and CDR2 are LNHDA and SQIVND (reference sequence). V lost 3 bases to trimming and J lost 7 bases, with 13 bases between them. The CDR3 protein is CASSIGTSAEQYF. CDR3 bases: TGTGCCAGTAGTATTGGGACAAGTGCGGAGCAGTACTTC.

This clone has only one observation. V gene TRBV11-1 combines with J gene TRBJ2-1; TRBD2 matches 7 bases. The CDR3 sequence is 13 residues long. The J segment lost 12 bases and the V segment lost 7 bases, leaving 12 bases of the junction unmatched. The germline V gene encodes CDR1 SGHAT and CDR2 FQDESV (reference sequence). The CDR3 DNA reads as TGTGCCAGCAAGAGGGAGGGAACAATGATGCAGTTCTTC. It yields the protein CASKREGTMMQFF.

There are many counts of this clone. The V and J genes are TRBV7-9 and TRBJ1-2; 7 nucleotides match TRBD1. The germline V gene encodes CDR1 SEHNR and CDR2 FQNEAQ (reference sequence). There are 13 residues in the CDR3. The V gene end was trimmed by 5 bases and the J gene end by 2 bases; junction bases not matched to a gene: 2. CDR3: CASSPTGNYGYTF. The DNA of the CDR3 is TGTGCCAGCAGCCCGACAGGGAACTATGGCTACACCTTC.

The chain recombines TRBV9 with TRBJ2-5; TRBD1 matches 9 bases. The CDR3 consists of 15 residues. Trimming at V came to 2 bases and at J to 4 bases, leaving 6 bases not matched to a gene. Per the germline V gene, CDR1 is SGDLS and CDR2 is YYNGEE. The CDR3: CASSVGDRVGETQYF. The CDR3 coding sequence is TGTGCCAGCAGCGTCGGGGACAGGGTTGGAGAGACCCAGTACTTC.

The chain employs TRBV15 and TRBJ1-5; 7 nucleotides agree with TRBD1. The CDR3 loop spans 17 amino acids. V gave up 0 bases and J gave up 4 bases; unmatched junction bases: 9. From germline, CDR1 is LNHNV and CDR2 YYDKDF (reference sequence). In DNA, the CDR3 is TGTGCCACCAGCAGAGATTATAGGACAGGTAGGAATCAGCCCCAGCATTTT. Its translation: CATSRDYRTGRNQPQHF.

In its sample, this clone was seen a few times. The chain is built from TRBV30 and TRBJ1-3, with a weak D call TRBD1 (5 bases). CDR1 GTSNPN and CDR2 SVGIG come from the germline V gene (reference sequence). This CDR3 has 16 residues. Trimming stripped 3 bases from V and 2 bases from J, with 17 bases between. CDR3 sequence reads: CAWSLGRVRTGNTIYF. The CDR3 DNA sequence: TGTGCCTGGAGCCTGGGCAGGGTACGGACTGGAAACACCATATATTTT.

The chain is built from TRBV13 and TRBJ2-7, with D tentatively TRBD1 (6 bases). V was shortened by 5 bases and J by 0 bases, with 11 bases between the two germline ends. Germline V gene sequence: CDR1 PRHDT, CDR2 FYEKMQ (reference sequence). The CDR3 has 14 amino acids. The CDR3 reads CASSVGASSYEQYF. DNA of the CDR3: TGTGCCAGCAGCGTGGGGGCAAGCTCCTACGAGCAGTACTTC.

This clone has a single count. The chain links TRBV30 to TRBJ1-1; a possible D gene is TRBD1 (6 bases). Per the germline V gene, CDR1 is GTSNPN and CDR2 is SVGIG (reference sequence). The germline V and J ends were trimmed by 4 bases and 5 bases, with 11 bases remaining between them. The CDR3 spans 12 residues. CDR3: CAWTQGGTEAFF. In nucleotides, the CDR3 is TGTGCCTGGACACAGGGAGGGACTGAAGCTTTCTTT.

The gene calls are TRBV3-1 (or the pseudogene TRBV3-2) and TRBJ2-1; a possible D gene is TRBD2 (6 bases). Germline V lookup: CDR1 LGHDT, CDR2 YNNKEL (reference sequence). V gave up 0 bases and J gave up 6 bases, with 12 bases separating them. CDR3 length: 15 amino acids. CDR3 coding DNA: TGTGCCAGCAGCCAAGATTTGCGACTAGGCAATGAGCAGTTCTTC. This codes for CASSQDLRLGNEQFF.

This chain links TRBV7-6 with TRBJ2-3; a weak D match, TRBD1 (6 bases). The germline CDR1 and CDR2 sequences are SGHVS and FNYEAQ. The V end was cut by 2 bases, the J end by 6 bases, with 24 bases between. The CDR3 is made up of 18 amino acids. The CDR3 protein is CASSLKMYGIGQGDTQYF. Written as DNA, the CDR3 is TGTGCCAGCAGCTTAAAAATGTATGGGATCGGCCAGGGGGATACGCAGTATTTT.

V and J are TRBV27 and TRBJ1-4, with a tentative D call TRBD1 (5 bases). The CDR3 extends over 14 amino acids. Germline V lookup: CDR1 MNHEY, CDR2 SMNVEV (reference sequence). V dropped 6 bases and J dropped 7 bases, with 15 bases sitting between them. The CDR3 sequence: CASSRRGMGEKLFF. The CDR3 bases are TGTGCCAGCAGCCGGCGGGGGATGGGTGAAAAACTGTTTTTT.

The genes are TRBV20-1 and TRBJ1-5; possible D gene TRBD1, 5 bases. This CDR3 is 13 amino acids long. Germline values: CDR1 DFQATT, CDR2 SNEGSKA (reference sequence). V gave up 3 bases and J gave up 2 bases, with 8 bases separating them. The CDR3 DNA is TGCAGTGCTAGTAAAGGGGGCAATCAGCCCCAGCATTTT. It codes for CSASKGGNQPQHF.